This TCR beta chain comes out of a study of breast tumors, draining lymph nodes, adjacent tissues (dated by TCRdb to the mid-2010s). Looking at the study overall: TCR beta repertoires were compared across tumor, adjacent nontumor tissue and axillary lymph nodes obtained from breast cancer patients. The study aimed to assess the relationships and possible T-cell exchange between tumor, surrounding tissue and draining lymph node repertoires in human breast cancer.

General findings and caveats noted by the study authors: Tumor and nontumor tissue repertoires were significantly more similar in luminal-like than in basal-like breast cancer. Tumor T-cell repertoires showed less diversity than lymph node repertoires and more diversity than nontumor tissue repertoires, and tumor T-cell repertoires showed preferential V and J gene usage. The study presented the conclusion that tumor T cells originate in lymph nodes as consistent with a hypothesis, not as something directly demonstrated. The data were considered consistent with the idea that most tumor T cells come from the lymph node and then expand in tumor tissue.

The sample was run on an Illumina HiSeq 2000. TCR beta chain libraries were generated by multiplex PCR amplification. High-throughput sequencing was used to analyze the amplified TCR beta chain products. TCRdb passed the public sequencing reads through fastp at Q25 and MiXCR, retaining productive beta sequences. All rows with the same CDR3 protein become a single entry with the most common DNA and genes. This sample is represented by about 180,000 distinct CDR3 sequences; approximately 33% of them were singletons. The ten largest clones add up to 3.8% of the sample. The CDR3 runs 16 amino acids, cysteine and phenylalanine included. Only the CDR3 DNA stays, 48 bases, in frame from base 1. V loses 3 bases, J loses 5 bases, and the germline ends lie 14 bases apart. Lymph node samples were obtained from the axillary draining lymph nodes of breast cancer patients. Concerning this clonotype: Its target antigen remains unknown. No qualities accompany the bases; no much larger clone lies one base away.

The receptor was derived from a female donor with breast cancer. Some clones in this sample may be carry-over from other donors' samples. Sequencing was performed on axillary lymph node tissue. The rearrangement combines TRBV7-1 with TRBJ1-6; the D segment cannot be called with confidence. TRBV7-1 falls under the ORF class, with uncertain function. The DNA sequence is as follows: TGTGCCAGCAGCTCCCCGTCCGGACGTGATAATTCACCCCTCCACTTT. Its protein product is CASSSPSGRDNSPLHF.